The 14 T cell receptor beta chains in this list originate from one sample, sequenced in a study of cytomegalovirus exposure and HLA in healthy donors. Vbeta (60) and Jbeta (13) primers were used in the PCR. The assay was immunoSEQ multiplex PCR, and TCRdb's table has in-frame clones only and misses some. The data hold around 200,000 clones, with 75% to 90% observed a single time. The sequenced sample was PBMCs. The receptors originated from a woman between 25 and 40 years old in good health and CMV-seronegative.

The J gene is TRBJ2-7, the V gene TRBV5-4; 9 nucleotides agree with TRBD2. The CDR3 extends over 16 amino acids. Germline CDR1 reads SGHNT; CDR2 reads YYREEE (reference sequence). With V trimmed by 2 bases and J by 6 bases, 12 bases remained unmatched. The DNA of the CDR3 is TGTGCCAGCAGCTTATTACTAGCGGGCGGGGGTGGCGAGCAGTACTTC. Translation: CASSLLLAGGGGEQYF.

V and J are TRBV5-1 and TRBJ2-1, with TRBD1 identical over 10 bases. After removal of 4 bases from V and 5 bases from J, the junction contained 6 bases not matched to a gene. This CDR3 is 15 amino acids long. CDR1 is SGHRS, CDR2 YFSETQ, per germline. The chain's CDR3 is CASSQGQGFHNEQFF. The CDR3 bases are TGCGCCAGCAGCCAGGGACAGGGGTTCCACAATGAGCAGTTCTTC.

CDR3 bases: TGTGCCAGCAGTGATATGGCAGGTTATAGCAATCAGCCCCAGCATTTT. This gives the protein CASSDMAGYSNQPQHF. This rearrangement joins TRBV6-1 to TRBJ1-5; no reliable D call. CDR1 MNHNS and CDR2 SASEGT come from the germline V gene. Trimming took 3 bases from V and 0 from J, leaving 12 bases between them. The CDR3 runs to 16 residues.

The chain employs TRBV2 and TRBJ1-1; 7 nucleotides match TRBD1. V lost 6 bases and J lost 4; bases outside the gene matches: 5. CDR3 size: 13 residues. Germline V gives CDR1 SNHLY, CDR2 FYNNEI. This CDR3 is CASRTRQGTEAFF. CDR3 bases: TGTGCCAGCAGGACGAGACAGGGCACTGAAGCTTTCTTT.

The chain combines TRBV2 with TRBJ1-6; D gene ambiguous. CDR3 length: 13 residues. The V and J ends lost 4 bases and 5 bases respectively, with 6 bases between them. CDR1 and CDR2 from the germline V gene are SNHLY and FYNNEI. The CDR3 nucleotides are TGTGCCAGCAGTGTAGAAAATAATTCACCCCTCCACTTT. Its translation is CASSVENNSPLHF. Combining the CDR3 with reference TRBV2 and TRBJ1-6 gives the whole variable domain EPEVTQTPSHQVTQMGQEVILRCVPISNHLYFYWYRQILGQKVEFLVSFYNNEISEKSEIFDDQFSVERPDGSNFTLKIRSTKLEDSAMYFCASSVENNSPLHFGNGTRLTVT.

The chain links TRBV19 to TRBJ2-7; 7 nucleotides line up with TRBD2. Looked up from germline, CDR1 is LNHDA and CDR2 is SQIVND (reference sequence). The J segment lost 1 base and the V segment lost 5 bases, leaving 5 bases of the junction unmatched. CDR3 length: 14 residues. The CDR3 spells CASSQTSTSYEQYF. The CDR3, as DNA: TGTGCCAGTAGTCAGACTAGCACATCCTACGAGCAGTACTTC.

V usage is TRBV30 and J usage is TRBJ2-2, with D possibly matching TRBD1 (6 bases). CDR1 GTSNPN and CDR2 SVGIG come from the germline V gene (reference sequence). The CDR3 length is 13 residues. Deletions cut 5 bases from V and 6 bases from J, with 13 bases between. The chain's CDR3 is CAWAYRVSGELFF. CDR3 DNA sequence: TGTGCCTGGGCCTACAGGGTTTCCGGGGAGCTGTTTTTT.

The rearrangement joins TRBV10-2 to TRBJ2-5; the match to TRBD2 covers 7 bases. Germline V gives CDR1 WSHSY, CDR2 SAAADI. V dropped 5 bases and J dropped 2; count of bases not matched to a gene: 8. The CDR3 has 15 amino acids. The CDR3 DNA follows: TGCGCCAGCAGTTCGACTAGCAGCGCGCAAGAGACCCAGTACTTC. Encoded protein: CASSSTSSAQETQYF.

This clone was seen only once. V gene TRBV7-8 combines with J gene TRBJ1-2; D is undetermined. The V and J ends lost 4 bases and 0 bases respectively, with 12 bases between them. The length of the CDR3 is 15 residues. Per germline, CDR1 SGHVS and CDR2 FQNEAQ. The CDR3 reads CASSSQSEANYGYTF. The CDR3 DNA reads TGTGCCAGCAGCTCTCAGAGCGAGGCTAACTATGGCTACACCTTC.

This CDR3 reads CSVGLAGGTDTQYF. Here the CDR3 DNA reads TGCAGCGTTGGGCTAGCGGGAGGGACAGATACGCAGTATTTT. This rearrangement joins TRBV29-1 to TRBJ2-3; 12 bases agree with TRBD2. This CDR3 is 14 amino acids long. The trim removed 4 bases at V and 3 bases at J, leaving 2 bases unmatched. The germline gives CDR1 SQVTM, CDR2 ANQGSEA.

This chain joins TRBV5-1 and TRBJ1-4; D is possibly TRBD1 (5 bases). CDR1 is SGHRS, CDR2 YFSETQ, per germline. V gave up 2 bases and J gave up 2 bases, with 7 bases separating them. This CDR3 is built from 14 residues. The CDR3 spells CASSLKGTNEKLFF. The CDR3 nucleotides are TGCGCCAGCAGCTTAAAGGGGACTAATGAAAAACTGTTTTTT.

J is TRBJ2-7 and V is TRBV7-2, with a possible D match to TRBD1 (5 bases). The CDR3 has 15 residues. V dropped 4 bases and J dropped 2 bases, with 15 bases sitting between them. Germline V lookup: CDR1 SGHTA, CDR2 FQGNSA. CDR3 sequence (DNA): TGTGCCAGCAGCTCATCGAATTTAGGGGCCTACGAGCAGTACTTC. As protein: CASSSSNLGAYEQYF.

The chain employs TRBV7-6 and TRBJ1-1; D possibly corresponds to TRBD1 (6 bases). V was shortened by 4 bases and J by 5 bases, with 14 bases between the two germline ends. There are 14 residues in the CDR3. Germline CDR1 and CDR2: SGHVS and FNYEAQ. DNA for the CDR3: TGTGCCAGCAGCTCGGGGGGGCTAGGGACTGAAGCTTTCTTT. It yields the protein CASSSGGLGTEAFF.

The chain couples TRBV5-1 to TRBJ2-3; the match to TRBD2 covers 14 bases. Germline lookup yields CDR1 SGHRS and CDR2 YFSETQ. The CDR3 sequence is 17 residues long. V trimming: 4 bases; J trimming: 1 base; junction bases outside the gene matches: 5. Here the CDR3 reads CASSRGTSGGGTDTQYF. CDR3 in DNA: TGCGCCAGCAGCCGGGGGACTAGCGGGGGAGGCACAGATACGCAGTATTTT.